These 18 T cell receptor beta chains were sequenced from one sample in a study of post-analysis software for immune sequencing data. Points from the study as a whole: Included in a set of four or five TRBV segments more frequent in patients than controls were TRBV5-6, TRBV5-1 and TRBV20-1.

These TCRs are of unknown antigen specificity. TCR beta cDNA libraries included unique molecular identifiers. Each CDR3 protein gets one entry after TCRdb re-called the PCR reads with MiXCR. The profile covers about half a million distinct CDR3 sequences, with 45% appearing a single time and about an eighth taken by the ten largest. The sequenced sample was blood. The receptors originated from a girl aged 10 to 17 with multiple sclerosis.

The CDR3 DNA reads TGTGCCAGCAGCTATAGCGGGTTCTCCTACGAGCAGTACTTC. Its translation: CASSYSGFSYEQYF. This chain uses TRBV7-9 with TRBJ2-7, with 7 bases lining up with TRBD2. Germline lookup yields CDR1 SEHNR and CDR2 FQNEAQ (reference sequence). V shed 4 bases and J 0 bases; nucleotides not matched to a gene: 3. CDR3 length: 14 residues.

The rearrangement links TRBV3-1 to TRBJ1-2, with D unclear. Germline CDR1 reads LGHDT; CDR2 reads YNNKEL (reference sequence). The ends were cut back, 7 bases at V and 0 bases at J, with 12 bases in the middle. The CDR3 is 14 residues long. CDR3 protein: CASNVREANYGYTF. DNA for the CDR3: TGTGCCAGCAATGTTAGGGAAGCTAACTATGGCTACACCTTC.

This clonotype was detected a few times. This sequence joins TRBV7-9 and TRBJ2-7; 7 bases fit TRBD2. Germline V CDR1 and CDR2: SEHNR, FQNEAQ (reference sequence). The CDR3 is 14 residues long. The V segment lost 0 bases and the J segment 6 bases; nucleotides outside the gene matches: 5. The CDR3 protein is CASSLAGTGGEQYF. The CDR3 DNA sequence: TGTGCCAGCAGCTTAGCAGGGACGGGGGGCGAGCAGTACTTC.

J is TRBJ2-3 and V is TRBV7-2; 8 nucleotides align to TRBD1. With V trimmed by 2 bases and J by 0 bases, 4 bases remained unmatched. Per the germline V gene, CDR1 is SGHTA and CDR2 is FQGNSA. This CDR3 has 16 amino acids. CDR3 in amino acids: CASSLYRDRSTDTQYF. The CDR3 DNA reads TGTGCCAGCAGCTTATACCGGGACAGGAGCACAGATACGCAGTATTTT.

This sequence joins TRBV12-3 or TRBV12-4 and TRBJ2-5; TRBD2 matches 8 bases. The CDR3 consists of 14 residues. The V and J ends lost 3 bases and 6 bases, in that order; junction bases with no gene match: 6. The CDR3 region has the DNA TGTGCCAGCAGTTTCAGCGGGAGTGGCAAGACCCAGTACTTC. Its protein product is CASSFSGSGKTQYF.

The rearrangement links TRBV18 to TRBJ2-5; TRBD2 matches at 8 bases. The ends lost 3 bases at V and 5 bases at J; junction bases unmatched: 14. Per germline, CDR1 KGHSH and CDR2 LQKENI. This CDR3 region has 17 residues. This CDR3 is CASSPLTGTSGLETQYF. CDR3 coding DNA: TGTGCCAGCTCACCCTTAACCGGGACTAGTGGGTTGGAGACCCAGTACTTC.

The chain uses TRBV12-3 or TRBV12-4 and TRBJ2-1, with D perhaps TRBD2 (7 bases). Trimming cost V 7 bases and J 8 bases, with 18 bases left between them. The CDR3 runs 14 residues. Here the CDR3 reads CASTLERGRDEQFF. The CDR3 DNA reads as TGTGCCAGCACCCTAGAGAGGGGGAGGGATGAGCAGTTCTTC.

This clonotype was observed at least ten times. CDR3 DNA: TGTGCCATCAGTGAGTCGAAGGACCGAGGAGATACGCAGTATTTT. This sequence encodes CAISESKDRGDTQYF. V is TRBV10-3 and J is TRBJ2-3; D remains unclear. Germline V gene sequence: CDR1 ENHRY, CDR2 SYGVKD. Trimming removed 0 bases from V and 5 bases from J, with 12 bases in between. The CDR3 totals 15 residues.

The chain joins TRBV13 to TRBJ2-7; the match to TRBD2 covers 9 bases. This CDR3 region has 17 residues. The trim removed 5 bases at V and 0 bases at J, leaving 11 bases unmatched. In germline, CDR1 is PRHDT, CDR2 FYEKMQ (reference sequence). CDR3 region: CASSHGLASLSSYEQYF. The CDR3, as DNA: TGTGCCAGCAGCCACGGACTAGCGAGCCTAAGCTCCTACGAGCAGTACTTC.

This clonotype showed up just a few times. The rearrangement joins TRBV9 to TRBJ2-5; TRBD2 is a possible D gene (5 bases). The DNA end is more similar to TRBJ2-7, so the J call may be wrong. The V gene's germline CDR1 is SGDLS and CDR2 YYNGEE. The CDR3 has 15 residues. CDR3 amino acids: CASSPHEGPRGEQYF. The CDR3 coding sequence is TGTGCCAGCAGCCCTCATGAGGGCCCGAGAGGCGAGCAGTACTTC.

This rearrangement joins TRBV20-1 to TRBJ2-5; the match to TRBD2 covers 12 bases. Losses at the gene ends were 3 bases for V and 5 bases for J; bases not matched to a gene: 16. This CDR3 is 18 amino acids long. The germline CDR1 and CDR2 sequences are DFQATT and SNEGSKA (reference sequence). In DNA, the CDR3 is TGCAGTGCTAGGTCTGGGTGGCTAGCGGGAGGGAAGAGGGAGACCCAGTACTTC. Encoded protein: CSARSGWLAGGKRETQYF.

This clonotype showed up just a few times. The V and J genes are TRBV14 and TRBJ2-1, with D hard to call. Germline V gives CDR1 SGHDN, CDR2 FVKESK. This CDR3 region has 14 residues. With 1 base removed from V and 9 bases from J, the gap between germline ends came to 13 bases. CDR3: CASSQVGVPGEQFF. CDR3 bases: TGTGCCAGCAGCCAAGTTGGAGTTCCGGGTGAGCAGTTCTTC.

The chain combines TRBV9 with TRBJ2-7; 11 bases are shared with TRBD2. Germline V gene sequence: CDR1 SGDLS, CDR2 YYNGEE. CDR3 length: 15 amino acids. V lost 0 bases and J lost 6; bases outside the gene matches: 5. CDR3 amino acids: CASSVGTSGLCEQYF. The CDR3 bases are TGTGCCAGCAGCGTAGGGACTAGCGGGCTCTGCGAGCAGTACTTC.

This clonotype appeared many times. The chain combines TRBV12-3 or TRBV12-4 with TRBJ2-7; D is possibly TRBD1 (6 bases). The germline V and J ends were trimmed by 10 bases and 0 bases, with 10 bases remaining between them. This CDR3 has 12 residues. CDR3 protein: CATSRGSYEQYF. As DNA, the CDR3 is TGTGCCACATCCAGGGGCTCCTACGAGCAGTACTTC.

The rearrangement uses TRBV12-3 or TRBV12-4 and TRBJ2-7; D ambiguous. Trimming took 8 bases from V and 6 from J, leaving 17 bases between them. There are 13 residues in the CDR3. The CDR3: CASSSDGSPEQYF. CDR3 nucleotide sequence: TGTGCCAGCTCTTCGGACGGATCGCCCGAGCAGTACTTC.

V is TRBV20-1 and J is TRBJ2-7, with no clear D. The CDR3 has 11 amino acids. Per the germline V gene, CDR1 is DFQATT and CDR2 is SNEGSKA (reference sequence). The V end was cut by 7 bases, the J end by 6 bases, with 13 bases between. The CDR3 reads CSVPGPSEQYF. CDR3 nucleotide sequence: TGCAGTGTTCCGGGCCCTTCCGAGCAGTACTTC.

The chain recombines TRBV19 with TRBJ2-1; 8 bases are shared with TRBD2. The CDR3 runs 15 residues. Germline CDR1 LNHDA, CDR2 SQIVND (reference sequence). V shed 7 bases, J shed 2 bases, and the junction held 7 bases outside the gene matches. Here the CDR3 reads CASKNSGRAYNEQFF. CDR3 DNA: TGTGCCAGTAAGAACAGCGGGAGAGCCTACAATGAGCAGTTCTTC.

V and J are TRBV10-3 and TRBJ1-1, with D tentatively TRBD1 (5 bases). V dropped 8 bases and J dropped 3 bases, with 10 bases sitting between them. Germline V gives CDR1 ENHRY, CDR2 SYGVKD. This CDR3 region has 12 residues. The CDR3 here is CAISAGDTEAFF. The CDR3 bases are TGTGCCATCTCGGCGGGGGACACTGAAGCTTTCTTT.